This T cell receptor (beta chain) was sequenced in a study of spatial heterogeneity in lung cancer. Study-wide points: Ubiquitous expanded tumor TCRs were observed in blood more at resection than follow-up.

Looked up from germline, CDR1 is KGHDR and CDR2 is SFDVKD. The CDR3 loop spans 15 amino acids. Trimming stripped 5 bases from V and 2 bases from J, with 13 bases between. In TCRdb, the 5' RACE reads were re-called with MiXCR into one record per CDR3 protein. This table holds 39,000 or so distinct CDR3 sequences, 6.5% to 8.5% found once. The time point here: sample taken at primary tumor resection. Whole RNA from tumor, nontumor lung or frozen PBMC was sequenced unsorted. In its sample, this clonotype was seen many times. The antigen remains unidentified. The V gene is TRBV24-1, the J gene TRBJ2-3; TRBD1 might be the D (5 bases). The sequencing here drew on PBMCs, taken at surgery. The sequence came from a male donor with early-stage non-small cell lung cancer. The CDR3 bases are TGTGCCACCAGTGGTAGGGGTTGGGCCACAGATACGCAGTATTTT. This sequence encodes CATSGRGWATDTQYF.